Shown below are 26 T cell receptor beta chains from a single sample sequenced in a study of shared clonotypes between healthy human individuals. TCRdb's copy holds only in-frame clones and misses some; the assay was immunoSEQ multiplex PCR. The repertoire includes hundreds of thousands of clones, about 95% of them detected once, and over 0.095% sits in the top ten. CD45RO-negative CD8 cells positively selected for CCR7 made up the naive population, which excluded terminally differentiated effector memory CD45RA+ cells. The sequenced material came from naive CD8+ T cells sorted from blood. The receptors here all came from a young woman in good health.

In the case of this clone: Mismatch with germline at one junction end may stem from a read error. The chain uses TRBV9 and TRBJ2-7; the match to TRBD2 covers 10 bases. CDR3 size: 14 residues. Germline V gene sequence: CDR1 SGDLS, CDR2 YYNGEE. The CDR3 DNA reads TGCGCCAGCAGCCAAGATCTAGCGGGAGTGGAGCAGTACTTC. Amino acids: CASSQDLAGVEQYF.

This CDR3 reads CASSVQGDGSYEQYF. The CDR3, as DNA: TGTGCCAGCAGCGTCCAGGGGGACGGCTCCTACGAGCAGTACTTC. The chain couples TRBV27 to TRBJ2-7, with TRBD1 matching over 7 bases. V lost 6 bases and J lost 0; bases outside the gene matches: 8. CDR1 is MNHEY and CDR2 is SMNVEV in the germline V gene (reference sequence). The CDR3 is 15 residues long.

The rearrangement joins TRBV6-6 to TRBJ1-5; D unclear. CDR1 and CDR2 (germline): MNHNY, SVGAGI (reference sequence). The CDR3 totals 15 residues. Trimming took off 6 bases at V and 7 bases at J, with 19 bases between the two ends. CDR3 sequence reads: CASRSSLKVDQPQHF. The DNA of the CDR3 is TGTGCCAGCAGATCGTCCCTTAAGGTTGACCAGCCCCAGCATTTT.

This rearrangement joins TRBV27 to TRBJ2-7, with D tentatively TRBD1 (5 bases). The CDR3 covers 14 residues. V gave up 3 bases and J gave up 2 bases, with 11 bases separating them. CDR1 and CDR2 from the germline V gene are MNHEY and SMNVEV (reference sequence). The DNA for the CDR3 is TGTGCCAGCAGTTTTATAGGGGCTACCTACGAGCAGTACTTC. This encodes CASSFIGATYEQYF.

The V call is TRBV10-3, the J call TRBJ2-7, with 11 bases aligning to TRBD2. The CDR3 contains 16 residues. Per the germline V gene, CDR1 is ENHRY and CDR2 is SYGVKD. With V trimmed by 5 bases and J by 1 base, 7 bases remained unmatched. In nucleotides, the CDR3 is TGTGCCATCAGTACCGGGACTAGCGGAGCATCCTACGAGCAGTACTTC. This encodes CAISTGTSGASYEQYF.

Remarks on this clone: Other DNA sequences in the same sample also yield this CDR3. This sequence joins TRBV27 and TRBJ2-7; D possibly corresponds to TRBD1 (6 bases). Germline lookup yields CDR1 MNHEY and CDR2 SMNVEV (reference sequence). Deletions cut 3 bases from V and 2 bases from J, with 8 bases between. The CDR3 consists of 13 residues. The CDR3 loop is CASSLGATYEQYF. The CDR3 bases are TGTGCCAGCAGTTTGGGGGCCACCTACGAGCAGTACTTC.

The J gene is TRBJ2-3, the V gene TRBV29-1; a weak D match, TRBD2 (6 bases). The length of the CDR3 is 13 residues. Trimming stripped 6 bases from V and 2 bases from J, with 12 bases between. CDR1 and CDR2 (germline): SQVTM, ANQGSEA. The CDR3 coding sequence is TGCAGCGTGGGGGGACCCAACACAGATACGCAGTATTTT. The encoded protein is CSVGGPNTDTQYF.

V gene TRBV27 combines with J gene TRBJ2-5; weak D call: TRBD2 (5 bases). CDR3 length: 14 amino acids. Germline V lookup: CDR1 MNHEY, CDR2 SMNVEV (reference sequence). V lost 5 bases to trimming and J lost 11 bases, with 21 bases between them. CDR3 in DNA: TGTGCCAGCAGTGCTATTCTCGGACTCGGGGAGCAGTACTTC. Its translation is CASSAILGLGEQYF.

As DNA, the CDR3 is TGTGCCAGCAGTTTACAACTAAGCGGGAGGACCTCCTACGAGCAGTACTTC. It translates to CASSLQLSGRTSYEQYF. V gene TRBV28 combines with J gene TRBJ2-7; 9 bases line up with TRBD2. J gave up 0 bases and V 2 bases, and 8 bases lay outside the gene matches. The CDR3 is made up of 17 amino acids. CDR1 and CDR2 (germline): MDHEN, SYDVKM.

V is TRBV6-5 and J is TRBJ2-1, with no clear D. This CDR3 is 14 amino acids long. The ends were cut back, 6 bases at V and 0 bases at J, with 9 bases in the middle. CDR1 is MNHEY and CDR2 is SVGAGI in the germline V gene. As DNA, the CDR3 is TGTGCCAGCAGCCACGGCGACTCCTACAATGAGCAGTTCTTC. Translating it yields CASSHGDSYNEQFF.

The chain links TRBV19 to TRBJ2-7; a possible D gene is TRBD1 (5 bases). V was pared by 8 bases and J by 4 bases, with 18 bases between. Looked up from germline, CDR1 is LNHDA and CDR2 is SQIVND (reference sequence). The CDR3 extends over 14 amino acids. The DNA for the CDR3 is TGTGCCAGTTCAACCGGGTCAGGGTATTACGAGCAGTACTTC. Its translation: CASSTGSGYYEQYF.

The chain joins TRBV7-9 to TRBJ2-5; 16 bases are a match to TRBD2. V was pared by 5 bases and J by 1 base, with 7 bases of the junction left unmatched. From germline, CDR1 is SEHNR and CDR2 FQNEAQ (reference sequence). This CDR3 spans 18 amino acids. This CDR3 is CASSLGTSGRVIQETQYF. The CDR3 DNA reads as TGTGCCAGCAGCCTAGGGACTAGCGGGAGGGTCATCCAAGAGACCCAGTACTTC.

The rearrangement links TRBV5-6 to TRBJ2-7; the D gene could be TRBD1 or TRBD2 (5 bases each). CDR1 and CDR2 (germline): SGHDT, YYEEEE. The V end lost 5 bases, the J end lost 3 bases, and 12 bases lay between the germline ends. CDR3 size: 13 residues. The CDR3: CASRQGPFYEQYF. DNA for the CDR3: TGTGCCAGCAGGCAGGGACCATTCTACGAGCAGTACTTC.

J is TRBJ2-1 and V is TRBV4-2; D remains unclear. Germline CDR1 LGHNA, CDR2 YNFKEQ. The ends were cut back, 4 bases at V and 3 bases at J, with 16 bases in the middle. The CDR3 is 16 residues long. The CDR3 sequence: CASSPARASFYNEQFF. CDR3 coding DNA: TGTGCCAGCAGCCCCGCCCGCGCCTCCTTCTACAATGAGCAGTTCTTC.

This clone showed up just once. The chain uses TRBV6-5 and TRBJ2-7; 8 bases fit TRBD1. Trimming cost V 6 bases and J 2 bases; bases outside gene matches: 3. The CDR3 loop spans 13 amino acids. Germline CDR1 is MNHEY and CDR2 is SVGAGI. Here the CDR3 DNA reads TGTGCCAGCAGAAAGGACAGGGCCTACGAGCAGTACTTC. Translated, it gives CASRKDRAYEQYF.

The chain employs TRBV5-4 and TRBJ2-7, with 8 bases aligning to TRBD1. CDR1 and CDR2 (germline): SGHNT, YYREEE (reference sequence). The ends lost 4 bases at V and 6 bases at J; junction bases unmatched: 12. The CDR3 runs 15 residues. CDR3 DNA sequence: TGTGCCAGCAGCCTCGATCCCGGGACAGGCGTCGAGCAGTACTTC. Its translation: CASSLDPGTGVEQYF. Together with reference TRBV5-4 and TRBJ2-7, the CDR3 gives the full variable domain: ETGVTQSPTHLIKTRGQQVTLRCSSQSGHNTVSWYQQALGQGPQFIFQYYREEENGRGNFPPRFSGLQFPNYSSELNVNALELDDSALYLCASSLDPGTGVEQYFGPGTRLTVT.

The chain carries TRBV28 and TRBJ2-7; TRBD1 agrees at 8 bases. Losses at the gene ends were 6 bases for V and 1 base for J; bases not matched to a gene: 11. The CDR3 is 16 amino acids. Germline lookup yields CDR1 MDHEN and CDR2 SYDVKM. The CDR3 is CASSSPTGTGSYEQYF. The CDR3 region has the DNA TGTGCCAGCAGCAGTCCCACCGGGACAGGTTCCTACGAGCAGTACTTC.

This CDR3 is CASSLRRAGTEAFF. CDR3 nucleotides: TGTGCCAGCAGTTTAAGGCGGGCCGGCACTGAAGCTTTCTTT. V is TRBV27 and J is TRBJ1-1, with D unclear. The CDR3 spans 14 residues. From germline, CDR1 is MNHEY and CDR2 SMNVEV (reference sequence). V gave up 2 bases and J gave up 4 bases, with 11 bases separating them.

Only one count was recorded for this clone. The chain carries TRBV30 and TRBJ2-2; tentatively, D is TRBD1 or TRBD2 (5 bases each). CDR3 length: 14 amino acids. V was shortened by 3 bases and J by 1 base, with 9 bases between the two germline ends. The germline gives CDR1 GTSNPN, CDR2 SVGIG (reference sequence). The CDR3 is CAWSGDGNTGELFF. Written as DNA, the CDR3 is TGTGCCTGGAGCGGGGACGGGAACACCGGGGAGCTGTTTTTT.

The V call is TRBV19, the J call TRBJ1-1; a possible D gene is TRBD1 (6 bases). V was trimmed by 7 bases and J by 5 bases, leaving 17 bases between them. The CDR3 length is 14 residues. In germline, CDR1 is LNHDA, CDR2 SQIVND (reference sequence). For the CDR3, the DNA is TGTGCCAGTATCACGGGGGGCGCGGGGACTGAAGCTTTCTTT. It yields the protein CASITGGAGTEAFF.

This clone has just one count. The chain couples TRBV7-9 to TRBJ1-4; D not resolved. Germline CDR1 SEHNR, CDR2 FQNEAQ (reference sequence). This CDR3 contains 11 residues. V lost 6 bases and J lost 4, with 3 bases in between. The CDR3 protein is CASSINEKLFF. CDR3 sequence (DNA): TGTGCCAGCAGTATTAATGAAAAACTGTTTTTT.

CDR3 amino acids: CASSETGTGVLNQPQHF. The DNA for the CDR3 is TGTGCCAGCAGTGAAACGGGGACAGGGGTTCTCAATCAGCCCCAGCATTTT. The J gene is TRBJ1-5, the V gene TRBV6-1, with 10 positions matching TRBD1. This CDR3 comprises 17 residues. Per the germline V gene, CDR1 is MNHNS and CDR2 is SASEGT. J was trimmed by 3 bases and V by 2 bases; bases with no gene match: 7.

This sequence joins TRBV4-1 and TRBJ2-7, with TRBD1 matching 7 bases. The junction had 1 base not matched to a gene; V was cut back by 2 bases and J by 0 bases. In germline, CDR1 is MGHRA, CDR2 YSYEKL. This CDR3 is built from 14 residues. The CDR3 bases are TGCGCCAGCAGCCAAAACAGGGGCTCCTACGAGCAGTACTTC. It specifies CASSQNRGSYEQYF.

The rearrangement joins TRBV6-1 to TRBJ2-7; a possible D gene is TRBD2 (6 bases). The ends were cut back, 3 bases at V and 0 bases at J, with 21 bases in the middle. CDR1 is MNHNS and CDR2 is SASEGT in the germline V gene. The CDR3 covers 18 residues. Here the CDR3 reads CASSEPSQRGLTSYEQYF. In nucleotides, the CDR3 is TGTGCCAGCAGTGAGCCCTCCCAAAGGGGACTCACCTCCTACGAGCAGTACTTC.

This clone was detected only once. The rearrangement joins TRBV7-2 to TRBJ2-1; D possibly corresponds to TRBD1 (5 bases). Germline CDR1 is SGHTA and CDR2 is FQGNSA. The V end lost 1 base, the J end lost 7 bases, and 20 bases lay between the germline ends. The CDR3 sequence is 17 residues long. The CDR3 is CASSLGLGVGPFNEQFF. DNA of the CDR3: TGTGCCAGCAGCTTAGGTTTAGGGGTCGGGCCCTTTAATGAGCAGTTCTTC. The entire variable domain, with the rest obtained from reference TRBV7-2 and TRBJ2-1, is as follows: GAGVSQSPSNKVTEKGKDVELRCDPISGHTALYWYRQSLGQGLEFLIYFQGNSAPDKSGLPSDRFSAERTGGSVSTLTIQRTQQEDSAVYLCASSLGLGVGPFNEQFFGPGTRLTVL.

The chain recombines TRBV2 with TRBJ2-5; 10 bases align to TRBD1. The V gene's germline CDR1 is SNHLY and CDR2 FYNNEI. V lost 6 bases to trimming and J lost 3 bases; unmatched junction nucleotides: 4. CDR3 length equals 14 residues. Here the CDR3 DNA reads TGTGCCAGCAGGCCTGGACAGGGGGAAGAGACCCAGTACTTC. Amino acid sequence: CASRPGQGEETQYF.